Listed here is a single T cell receptor beta chain. Its antigen is as yet unknown. The CDR3 has 16 residues. J was trimmed by 7 bases and V by 1 base; bases with no gene match: 13. Germline values: CDR1 SNHLY, CDR2 FYNNEI. This sample was taken from a study of T cell repertoires in ileal Crohn's disease. Turning to the study itself: Approximately 32% were active smokers at surgery; median disease duration was nearly eight years. Findings and limits, study-wide: Clonality above 26.8% at surgery always came with endoscopic recurrence.

Using immunoSEQ multiplex PCR, the repertoire was profiled, and TCRdb retains in-frame clones only, with some absent. In the table there are about 14,000 clones, around four fifths of which are singletons. The clonotype was recovered from an adult with Crohn's disease. This chain joins TRBV2 and TRBJ2-7; TRBD1 agrees at 7 bases. The sample was ileal tissue. The CDR3, as DNA: TGTGCCAGCAGTGAAGGAAGGGCAGGGGGTACTGTTGAGCAGTACTTC. This codes for CASSEGRAGGTVEQYF.